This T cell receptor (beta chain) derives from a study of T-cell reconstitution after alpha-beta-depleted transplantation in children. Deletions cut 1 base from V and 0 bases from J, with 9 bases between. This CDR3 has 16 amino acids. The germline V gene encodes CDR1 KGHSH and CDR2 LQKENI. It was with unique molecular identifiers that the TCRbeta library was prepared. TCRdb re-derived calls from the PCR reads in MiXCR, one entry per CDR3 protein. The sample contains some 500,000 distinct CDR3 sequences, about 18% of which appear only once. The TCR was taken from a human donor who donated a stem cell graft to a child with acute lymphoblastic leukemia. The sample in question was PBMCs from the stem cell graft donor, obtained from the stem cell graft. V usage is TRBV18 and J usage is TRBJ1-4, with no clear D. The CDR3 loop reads CASSPQPGATNEKLFF. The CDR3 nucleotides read TGTGCCAGCTCACCACAGCCCGGGGCAACTAATGAAAAACTGTTTTTT.